The clone carrying this T cell receptor (beta chain) was counted between two and nine times. Its matching antigen is unknown. A junction end diverges from the germline sequence, so it may reflect a read error. The data derive from a study of blood T cells in healthy people across ages. The CDR3 runs 13 residues. Germline V gives CDR1 SGHRS, CDR2 YFSETQ. Study-level results: Estimated diversity, derived from one million T cells, was regarded as an underestimate.

For the second PCR, which ran for roughly 6 to 12 cycles, a sample-barcoded 5' primer and a J-beta primer mix were used. The template-switch adaptor, which had 12 random nucleotides, put a tag on each cDNA molecule. One entry per CDR3 protein, called by TCRdb with MiXCR from the 5' RACE reads. The sample includes under 1,100,000 distinct CDR3 sequences, 25% seen only once; the top ten take around 0.75%. These same records also appear under a second study, on T cells of mothers and their children. From that second work: Thymic selection shapes TCR recombination output similarly in related and unrelated pairs. Overlap in related mother-child pairs always slightly exceeded unrelated pairs, never significantly.

This chain uses TRBV5-1 with TRBJ1-2; D remains ambiguous. Sequencing input: blood. This TCR came from a girl aged 2-10 years in good health. CDR3 coding DNA: TGCGCCAGCAGGTTGGAGATCAACTATGGCTACACCTTC. This translates into CASRLEINYGYTF.